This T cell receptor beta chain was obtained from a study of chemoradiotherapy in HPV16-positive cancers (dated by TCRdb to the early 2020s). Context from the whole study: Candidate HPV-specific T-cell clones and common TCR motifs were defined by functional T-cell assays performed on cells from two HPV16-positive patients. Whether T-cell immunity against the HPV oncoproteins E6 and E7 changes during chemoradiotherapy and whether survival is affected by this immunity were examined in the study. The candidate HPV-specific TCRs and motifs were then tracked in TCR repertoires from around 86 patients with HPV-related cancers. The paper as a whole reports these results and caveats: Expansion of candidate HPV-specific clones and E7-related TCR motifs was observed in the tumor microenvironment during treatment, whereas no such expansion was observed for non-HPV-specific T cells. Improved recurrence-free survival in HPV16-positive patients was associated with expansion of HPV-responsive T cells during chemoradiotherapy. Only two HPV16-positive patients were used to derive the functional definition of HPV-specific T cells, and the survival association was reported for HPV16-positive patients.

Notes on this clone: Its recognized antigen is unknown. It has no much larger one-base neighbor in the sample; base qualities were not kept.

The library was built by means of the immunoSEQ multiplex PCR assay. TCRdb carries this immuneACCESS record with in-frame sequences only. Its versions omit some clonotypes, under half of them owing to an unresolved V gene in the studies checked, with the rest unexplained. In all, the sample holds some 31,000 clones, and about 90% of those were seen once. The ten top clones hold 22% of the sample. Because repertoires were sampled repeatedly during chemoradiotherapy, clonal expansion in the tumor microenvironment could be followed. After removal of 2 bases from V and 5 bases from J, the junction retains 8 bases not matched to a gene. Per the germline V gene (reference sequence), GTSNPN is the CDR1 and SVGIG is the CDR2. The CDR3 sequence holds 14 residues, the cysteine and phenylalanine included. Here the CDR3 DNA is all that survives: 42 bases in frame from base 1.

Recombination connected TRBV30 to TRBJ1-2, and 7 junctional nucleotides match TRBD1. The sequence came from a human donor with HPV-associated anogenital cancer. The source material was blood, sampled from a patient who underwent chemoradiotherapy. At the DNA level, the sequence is TGTGCCTGGAGTAGAGGGGGCCGGGGGTATGGCTACACCTTC. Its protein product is CAWSRGGRGYGYTF.